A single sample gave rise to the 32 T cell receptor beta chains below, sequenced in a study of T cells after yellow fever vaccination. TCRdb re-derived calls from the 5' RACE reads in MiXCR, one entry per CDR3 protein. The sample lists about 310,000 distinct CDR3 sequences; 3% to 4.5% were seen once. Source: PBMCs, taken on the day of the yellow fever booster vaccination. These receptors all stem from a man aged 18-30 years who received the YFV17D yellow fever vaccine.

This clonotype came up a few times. CDR3 in DNA: TGCGCCAGCACCGTGAGCGGGGGGTCTGTCCAGGAGACCCAGTACTTC. It codes for CASTVSGGSVQETQYF. The chain has TRBV5-1 and TRBJ2-5, with 9 bases aligning to TRBD2. V was clipped by 6 bases and J by 5 bases; unmatched bases: 14. Germline V CDR1 and CDR2: SGHRS, YFSETQ. The CDR3 consists of 16 residues. The full variable domain, its missing parts supplied by reference TRBV5-1 and TRBJ2-5, is KAGVTQTPRYLIKTRGQQVTLSCSPISGHRSVSWYQQTPGQGLQFLFEYFSETQRNKGNFPGRFSGRQFSNSRSEMNVSTLELGDSALYLCASTVSGGSVQETQYFGPGTRLLVL.

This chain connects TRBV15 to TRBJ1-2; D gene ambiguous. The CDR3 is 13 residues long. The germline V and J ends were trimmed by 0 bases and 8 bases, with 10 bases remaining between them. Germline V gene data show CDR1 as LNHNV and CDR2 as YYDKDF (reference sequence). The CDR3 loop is CATSRDGLVGYTF. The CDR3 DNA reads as TGTGCCACCAGCAGAGACGGCCTCGTAGGCTACACCTTC.

The CDR3 nucleotides read TGTGCCAGCAGGGAGTTTGGGGGCGCCTACGAGCAGTACTTC. Protein sequence: CASREFGGAYEQYF. This sequence joins TRBV6-4 and TRBJ2-7, with D perhaps TRBD1 (6 bases). There are 14 residues in the CDR3. V was trimmed by 6 bases and J by 2 bases, leaving 14 bases between them. The V gene's germline CDR1 is MRHNA and CDR2 SNTAGT.

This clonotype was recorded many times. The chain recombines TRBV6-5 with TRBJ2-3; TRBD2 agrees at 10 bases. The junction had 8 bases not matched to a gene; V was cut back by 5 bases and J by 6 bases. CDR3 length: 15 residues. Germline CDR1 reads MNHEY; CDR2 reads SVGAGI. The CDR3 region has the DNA TGTGCCAGCAGTGAGAGCGGGGGGGCCGGTGATACGCAGTATTTT. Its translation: CASSESGGAGDTQYF.

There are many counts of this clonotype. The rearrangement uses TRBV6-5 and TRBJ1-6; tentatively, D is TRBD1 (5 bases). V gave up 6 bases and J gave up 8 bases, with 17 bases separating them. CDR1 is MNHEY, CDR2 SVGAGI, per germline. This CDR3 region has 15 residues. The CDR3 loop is CASSPPGRVDSPLHF. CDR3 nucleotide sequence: TGTGCCAGCAGCCCCCCAGGGCGGGTGGATTCACCCCTCCACTTT.

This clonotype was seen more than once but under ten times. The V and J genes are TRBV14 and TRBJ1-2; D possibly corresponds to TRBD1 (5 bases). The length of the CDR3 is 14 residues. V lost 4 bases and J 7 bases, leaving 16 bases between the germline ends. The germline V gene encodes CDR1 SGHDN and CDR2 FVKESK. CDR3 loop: CASSRITGLGGYTF. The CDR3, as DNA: TGTGCCAGCAGCCGGATTACGGGGCTCGGTGGCTACACCTTC.

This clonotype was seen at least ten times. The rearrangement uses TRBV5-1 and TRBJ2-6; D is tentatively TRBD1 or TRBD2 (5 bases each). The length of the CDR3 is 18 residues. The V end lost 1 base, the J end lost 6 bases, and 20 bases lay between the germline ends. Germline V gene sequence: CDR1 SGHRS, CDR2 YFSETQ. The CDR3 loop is CASSLPGTYLSEANVLTF. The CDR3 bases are TGCGCCAGCAGCTTGCCTGGGACGTACCTCTCGGAGGCCAACGTCCTGACTTTC.

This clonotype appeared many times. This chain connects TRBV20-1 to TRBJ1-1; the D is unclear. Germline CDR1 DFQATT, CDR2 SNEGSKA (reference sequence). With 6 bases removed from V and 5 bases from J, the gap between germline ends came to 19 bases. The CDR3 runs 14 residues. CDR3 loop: CSAGRSGPGTEAFF. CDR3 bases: TGCAGTGCCGGTCGGTCGGGCCCGGGGACTGAAGCTTTCTTT.

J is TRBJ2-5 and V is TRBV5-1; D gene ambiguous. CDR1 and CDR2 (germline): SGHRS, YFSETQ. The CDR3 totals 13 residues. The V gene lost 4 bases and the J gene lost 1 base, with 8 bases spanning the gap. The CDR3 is CASSGPGQETQYF. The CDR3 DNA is TGCGCCAGCAGCGGTCCCGGCCAAGAGACCCAGTACTTC.

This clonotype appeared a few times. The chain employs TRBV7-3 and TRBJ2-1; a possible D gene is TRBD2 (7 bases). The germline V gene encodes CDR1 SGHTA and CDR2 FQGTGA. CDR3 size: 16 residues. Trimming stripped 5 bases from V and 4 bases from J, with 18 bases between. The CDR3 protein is CASSDLGGPGYNEQFF. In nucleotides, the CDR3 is TGTGCCAGCAGCGACCTGGGGGGGCCGGGATACAATGAGCAGTTCTTC.

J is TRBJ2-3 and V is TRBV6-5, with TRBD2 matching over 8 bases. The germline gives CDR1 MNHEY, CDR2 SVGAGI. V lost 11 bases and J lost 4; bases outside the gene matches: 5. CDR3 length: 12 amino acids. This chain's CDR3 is CACHGRADTQYF. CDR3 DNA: TGTGCCTGTCACGGGAGGGCAGATACGCAGTATTTT.

The CDR3: CASSHRPKTATWAYNEQFF. The CDR3 nucleotides read TGCGCCAGCAGCCACCGACCAAAAACAGCTACATGGGCCTACAATGAGCAGTTCTTC. This chain uses TRBV4-3 with TRBJ2-1; D gene uncertain. Germline loops: CDR1 LGHNA, CDR2 YSLEER. Trimming left V 3 bases short and J 2 bases short, with 23 bases between. CDR3 length equals 19 residues.

The CDR3 loop is CATRRQQYNSPLHF. The CDR3, as DNA: TGTGCCACCAGAAGACAGCAATATAATTCACCCCTCCACTTT. The chain has TRBV15 and TRBJ1-6; perhaps TRBD1 as D (5 bases). Trimming removed 6 bases from V and 4 bases from J, with 10 bases in between. CDR1 and CDR2 from the germline V gene are LNHNV and YYDKDF (reference sequence). This CDR3 is 14 amino acids long.

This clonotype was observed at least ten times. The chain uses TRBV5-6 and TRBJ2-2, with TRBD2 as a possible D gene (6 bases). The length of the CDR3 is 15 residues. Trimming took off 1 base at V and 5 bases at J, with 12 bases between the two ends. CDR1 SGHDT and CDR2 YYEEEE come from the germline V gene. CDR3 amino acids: CASSLFGGGTGELFF. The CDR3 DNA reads TGTGCCAGCAGCTTGTTTGGGGGAGGAACCGGGGAGCTGTTTTTT.

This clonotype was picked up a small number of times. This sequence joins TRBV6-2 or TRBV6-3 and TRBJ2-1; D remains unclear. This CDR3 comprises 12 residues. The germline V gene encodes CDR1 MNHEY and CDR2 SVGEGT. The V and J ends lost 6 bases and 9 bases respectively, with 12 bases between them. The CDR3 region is CASRRAGGEQFF. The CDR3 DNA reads TGTGCCAGCAGGCGCGCAGGTGGTGAGCAGTTCTTC.

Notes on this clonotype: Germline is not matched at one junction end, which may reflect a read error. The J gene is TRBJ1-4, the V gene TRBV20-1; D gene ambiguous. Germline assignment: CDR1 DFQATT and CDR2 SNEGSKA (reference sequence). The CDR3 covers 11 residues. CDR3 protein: CSARGGEKLIF. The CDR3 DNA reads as TGCAGTGCTAGGGGAGGAGAAAAACTGATTTTT.

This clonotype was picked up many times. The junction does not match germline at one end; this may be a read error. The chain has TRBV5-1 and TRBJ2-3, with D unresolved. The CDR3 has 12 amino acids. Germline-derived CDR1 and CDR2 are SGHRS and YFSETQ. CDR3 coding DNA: TGTGCCAGCAGCCTTGAAACAGATACGCAGTATTTT. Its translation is CASSLETDTQYF.

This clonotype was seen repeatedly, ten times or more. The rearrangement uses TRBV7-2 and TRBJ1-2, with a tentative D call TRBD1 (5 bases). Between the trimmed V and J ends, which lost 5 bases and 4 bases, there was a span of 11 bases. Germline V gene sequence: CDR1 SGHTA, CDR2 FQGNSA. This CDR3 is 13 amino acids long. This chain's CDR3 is CASSPDRAYGYTF. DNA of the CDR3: TGTGCCAGCAGCCCCGACAGAGCCTATGGCTACACCTTC.

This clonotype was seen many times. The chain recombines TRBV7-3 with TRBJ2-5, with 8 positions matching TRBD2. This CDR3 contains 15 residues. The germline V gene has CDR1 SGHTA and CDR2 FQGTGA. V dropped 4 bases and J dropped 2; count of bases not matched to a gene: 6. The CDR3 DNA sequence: TGTGCCAGCAGCTGGCGAAGCGGGGGACAAGAGACCCAGTACTTC. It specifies CASSWRSGGQETQYF.

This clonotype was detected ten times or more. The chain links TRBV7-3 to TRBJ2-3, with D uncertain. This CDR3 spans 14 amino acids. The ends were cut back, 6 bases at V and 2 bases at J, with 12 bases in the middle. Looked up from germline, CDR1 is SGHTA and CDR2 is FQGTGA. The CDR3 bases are TGTGCCAGCAGGATGACCGGTACCACAGATACGCAGTATTTT. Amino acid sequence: CASRMTGTTDTQYF.

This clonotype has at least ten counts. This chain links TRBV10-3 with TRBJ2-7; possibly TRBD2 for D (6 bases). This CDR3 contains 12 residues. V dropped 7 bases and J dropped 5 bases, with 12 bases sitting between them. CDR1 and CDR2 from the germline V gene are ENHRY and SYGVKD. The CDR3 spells CAITWDSNEQYF. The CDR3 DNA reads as TGTGCCATCACTTGGGACTCTAACGAGCAGTACTTC.

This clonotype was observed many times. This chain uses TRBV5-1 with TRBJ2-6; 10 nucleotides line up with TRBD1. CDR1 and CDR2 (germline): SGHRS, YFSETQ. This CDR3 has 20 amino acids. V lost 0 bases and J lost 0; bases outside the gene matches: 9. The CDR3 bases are TGCGCCAGCAGCTTGGGTCGCCGGGACAGGGGTCACTCTGGGGCCAACGTCCTGACTTTC. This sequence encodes CASSLGRRDRGHSGANVLTF.

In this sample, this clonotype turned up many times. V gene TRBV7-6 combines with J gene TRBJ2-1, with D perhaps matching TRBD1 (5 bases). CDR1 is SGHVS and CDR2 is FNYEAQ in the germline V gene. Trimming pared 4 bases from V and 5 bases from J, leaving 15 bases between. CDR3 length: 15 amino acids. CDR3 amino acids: CASSSPLGAHNEQFF. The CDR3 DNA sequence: TGTGCCAGCAGCTCCCCCCTTGGGGCGCACAATGAGCAGTTCTTC.

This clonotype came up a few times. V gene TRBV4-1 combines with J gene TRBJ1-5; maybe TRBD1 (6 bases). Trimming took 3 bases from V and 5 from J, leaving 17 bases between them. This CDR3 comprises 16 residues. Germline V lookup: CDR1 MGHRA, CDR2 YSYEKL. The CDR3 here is CASSQAGTPGDQPQHF. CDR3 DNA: TGCGCCAGCAGCCAGGCTGGGACACCAGGGGATCAGCCCCAGCATTTT.

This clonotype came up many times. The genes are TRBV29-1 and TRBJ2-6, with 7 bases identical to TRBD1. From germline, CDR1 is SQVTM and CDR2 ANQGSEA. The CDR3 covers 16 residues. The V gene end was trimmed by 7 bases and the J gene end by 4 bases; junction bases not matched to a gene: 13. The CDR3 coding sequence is TGCAGCGCCATAAACCCGGGACAGACCGGGGCCAACGTCCTGACTTTC. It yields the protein CSAINPGQTGANVLTF.

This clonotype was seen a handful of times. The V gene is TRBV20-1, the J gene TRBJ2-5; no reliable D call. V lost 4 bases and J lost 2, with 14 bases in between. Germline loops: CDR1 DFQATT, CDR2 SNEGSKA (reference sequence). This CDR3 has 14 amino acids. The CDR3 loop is CSAKLPWEQETQYF. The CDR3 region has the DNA TGCAGTGCTAAGCTCCCCTGGGAACAAGAGACCCAGTACTTC.

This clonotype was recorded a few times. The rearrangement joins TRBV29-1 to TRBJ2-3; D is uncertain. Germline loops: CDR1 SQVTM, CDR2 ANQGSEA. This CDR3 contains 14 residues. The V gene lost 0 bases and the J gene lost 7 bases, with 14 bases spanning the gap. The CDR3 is CSVEDSGDKYTQYF. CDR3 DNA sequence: TGCAGCGTTGAAGATTCAGGCGACAAGTATACGCAGTATTTT.

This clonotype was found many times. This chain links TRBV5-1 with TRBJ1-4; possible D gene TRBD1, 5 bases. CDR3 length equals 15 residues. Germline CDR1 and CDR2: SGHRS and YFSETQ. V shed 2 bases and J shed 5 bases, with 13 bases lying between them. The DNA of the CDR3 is TGCGCCAGCAGCTTCTTGAGTGGGGGGAATGAAAAACTGTTTTTT. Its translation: CASSFLSGGNEKLFF.

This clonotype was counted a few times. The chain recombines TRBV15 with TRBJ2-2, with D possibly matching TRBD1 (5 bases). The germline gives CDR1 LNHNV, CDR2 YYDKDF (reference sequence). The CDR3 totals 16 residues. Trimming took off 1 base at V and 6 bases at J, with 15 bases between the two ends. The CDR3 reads CATSRAEQVTSGELFF. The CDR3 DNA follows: TGTGCCACCAGCAGAGCGGAACAGGTTACATCCGGGGAGCTGTTTTTT.

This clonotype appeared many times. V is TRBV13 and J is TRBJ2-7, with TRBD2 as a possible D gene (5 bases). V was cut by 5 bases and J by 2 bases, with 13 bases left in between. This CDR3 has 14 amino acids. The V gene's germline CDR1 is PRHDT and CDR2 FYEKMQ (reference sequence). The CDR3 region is CASSPKMGAYEQYV. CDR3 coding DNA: TGTGCCAGCAGCCCCAAAATGGGAGCCTACGAGCAGTACGTC.

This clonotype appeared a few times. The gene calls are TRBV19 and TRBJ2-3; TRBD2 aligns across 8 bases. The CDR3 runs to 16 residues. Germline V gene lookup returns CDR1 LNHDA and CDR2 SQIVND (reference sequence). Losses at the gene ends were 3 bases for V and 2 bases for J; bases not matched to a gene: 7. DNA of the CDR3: TGTGCCAGTAGTATTGGTGGACTAGCCACCACAGATACGCAGTATTTT. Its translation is CASSIGGLATTDTQYF.

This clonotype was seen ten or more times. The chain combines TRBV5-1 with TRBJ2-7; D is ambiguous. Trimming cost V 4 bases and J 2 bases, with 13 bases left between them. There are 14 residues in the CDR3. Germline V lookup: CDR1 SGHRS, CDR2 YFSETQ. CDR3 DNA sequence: TGCGCCAGCAGCATTTCCGGCGGTCCCTACGAGCAGTACTTC. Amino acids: CASSISGGPYEQYF. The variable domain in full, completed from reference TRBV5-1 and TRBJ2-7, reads KAGVTQTPRYLIKTRGQQVTLSCSPISGHRSVSWYQQTPGQGLQFLFEYFSETQRNKGNFPGRFSGRQFSNSRSEMNVSTLELGDSALYLCASSISGGPYEQYFGPGTRLTVT.